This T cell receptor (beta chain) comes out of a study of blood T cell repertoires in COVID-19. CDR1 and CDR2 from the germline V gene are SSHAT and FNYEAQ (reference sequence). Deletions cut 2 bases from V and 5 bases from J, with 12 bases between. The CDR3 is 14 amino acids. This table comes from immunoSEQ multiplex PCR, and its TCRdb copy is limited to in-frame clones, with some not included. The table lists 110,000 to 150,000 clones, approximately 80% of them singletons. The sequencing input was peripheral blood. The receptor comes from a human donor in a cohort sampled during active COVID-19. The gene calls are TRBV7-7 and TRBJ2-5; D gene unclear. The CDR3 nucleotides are TGTGCCAGCAGCTTAAATCAGGCTGGGGAGACCCAGTACTTC. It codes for CASSLNQAGETQYF.